These 17 T cell receptor beta chains were sequenced from one sample in a study of cytomegalovirus exposure and HLA in healthy donors. Both 60 Vbeta primers and 13 Jbeta primers went into the PCR. The data were produced by immunoSEQ multiplex PCR, yet TCRdb's version contains in-frame clones alone and is incomplete. The sample includes hundreds of thousands of clones, around 80% of them seen just once. The sequenced material came from PBMCs. The receptor source for this set is a male donor in good health and CMV-seronegative.

This chain connects TRBV2 to TRBJ2-7; D not certain. This CDR3 region has 14 residues. Trimming took off 1 base at V and 3 bases at J, with 10 bases between the two ends. Germline assignment: CDR1 SNHLY and CDR2 FYNNEI. The CDR3 DNA sequence: TGTGCCAGCAGTGAAGAACGCAGGAACTACGAGCAGTACTTC. Its protein product is CASSEERRNYEQYF.

This clone was found once. The rearrangement uses TRBV28 and TRBJ2-2, with a tentative D call TRBD2 (6 bases). CDR3 length: 14 residues. V was shortened by 10 bases and J by 5 bases, with 17 bases between the two germline ends. Germline CDR1 is MDHEN and CDR2 is SYDVKM. CDR3 sequence reads: CATRIKRGTGELFF. The CDR3 DNA follows: TGTGCCACCAGGATTAAACGGGGGACCGGGGAGCTGTTTTTT. Full variable domain (rest looked up from reference TRBV28 and TRBJ2-2): DVKVTQSSRYLVKRTGEKVFLECVQDMDHENMFWYRQDPGLGLRLIYFSYDVKMKEKGDIPEGYSVSREKKERFSLILESASTNQTSMYLCATRIKRGTGELFFGEGSRLTVL.

The chain has TRBV19 and TRBJ2-3, with a weak D call TRBD2 (5 bases). The V gene's germline CDR1 is LNHDA and CDR2 SQIVND (reference sequence). The CDR3 has 13 amino acids. V was shortened by 4 bases and J by 1 base, with 6 bases between the two germline ends. The DNA of the CDR3 is TGTGCCAGTAGTAAGGGAGGCACAGATACGCAGTATTTT. Protein sequence: CASSKGGTDTQYF.

The chain couples TRBV5-4 to TRBJ2-7; 7 bases agree with TRBD2. Trimming removed 9 bases from V and 4 bases from J; junction bases left unmatched: 13. The CDR3 spans 14 residues. CDR1 SGHNT and CDR2 YYREEE come from the germline V gene (reference sequence). Written as DNA, the CDR3 is TGTGCCACCAAAACGGGGGAGGGGCTGTACGAGCAGTACTTC. It codes for CATKTGEGLYEQYF. Complete variable domain (other parts from reference TRBV5-4 and TRBJ2-7): ETGVTQSPTHLIKTRGQQVTLRCSSQSGHNTVSWYQQALGQGPQFIFQYYREEENGRGNFPPRFSGLQFPNYSSELNVNALELDDSALYLCATKTGEGLYEQYFGPGTRLTVT.

The genes are TRBV20-1 and TRBJ1-2; D is unresolved. This CDR3 comprises 11 residues. V was clipped by 6 bases and J by 8 bases, with 13 bases between them. Germline V lookup: CDR1 DFQATT, CDR2 SNEGSKA (reference sequence). The CDR3: CSAEESEGYTF. Here the CDR3 DNA reads TGCAGTGCAGAGGAGTCGGAGGGCTACACCTTC.

This clone has just one count. J is TRBJ1-5 and V is TRBV29-1; 10 bases map to TRBD1. Germline values: CDR1 SQVTM, CDR2 ANQGSEA. With V trimmed by 5 bases and J by 6 bases, 7 bases remained unmatched. The CDR3 covers 14 residues. CDR3: CSVTTGGFSQPQHF. CDR3 DNA sequence: TGCAGCGTTACGACAGGGGGCTTTAGTCAGCCCCAGCATTTT.

V and J are TRBV5-1 and TRBJ2-2; 9 nucleotides line up with TRBD2. This CDR3 is built from 14 residues. Germline V gives CDR1 SGHRS, CDR2 YFSETQ. The trim removed 7 bases at V and 4 bases at J, leaving 5 bases unmatched. CDR3 sequence reads: CASRIAGVTGELFF. The CDR3 bases are TGCGCCAGCCGAATAGCGGGAGTCACCGGGGAGCTGTTTTTT. Looking up the rest from reference TRBV5-1 and TRBJ2-2 gives the full variable domain: KAGVTQTPRYLIKTRGQQVTLSCSPISGHRSVSWYQQTPGQGLQFLFEYFSETQRNKGNFPGRFSGRQFSNSRSEMNVSTLELGDSALYLCASRIAGVTGELFFGEGSRLTVL.

This chain links TRBV18 with TRBJ2-7; 9 nucleotides agree with TRBD1. Germline V CDR1 and CDR2: KGHSH, LQKENI. The CDR3 length is 14 residues. Trimming took 3 bases from V and 7 from J; bases not matched to a gene: 7. CDR3 protein: CASSPGQGIGEQYF. The CDR3 DNA reads as TGTGCCAGCTCACCGGGACAGGGAATAGGGGAGCAGTACTTC.

The gene calls are TRBV5-1 and TRBJ2-3, with 10 bases that match TRBD2. V lost 0 bases, J lost 7 bases, and 5 bases stayed unmatched. Germline-derived CDR1 and CDR2 are SGHRS and YFSETQ. CDR3 size: 15 residues. CDR3 sequence reads: CASSLGASGSHTQYF. The CDR3 coding sequence is TGCGCCAGCAGCTTGGGGGCTAGCGGGAGTCATACGCAGTATTTT. Full variable domain (missing parts from reference TRBV5-1 and TRBJ2-3): KAGVTQTPRYLIKTRGQQVTLSCSPISGHRSVSWYQQTPGQGLQFLFEYFSETQRNKGNFPGRFSGRQFSNSRSEMNVSTLELGDSALYLCASSLGASGSHTQYFGPGTRLTVL.

The V call is TRBV6-5, the J call TRBJ2-7; 8 nucleotides align to TRBD2. The germline CDR1 and CDR2 sequences are MNHEY and SVGAGI. Germline trimming cut 4 bases from V and 6 bases from J; bases unmatched to any gene: 5. There are 13 residues in the CDR3. The CDR3 sequence is CASSSYGTSEQYF. CDR3 in DNA: TGTGCCAGCAGTTCCTACGGGACTAGCGAGCAGTACTTC.

Only a few counts were recorded for this clone. The gene calls are TRBV4-1 and TRBJ2-3, with D possibly matching TRBD1 (6 bases). The CDR3 consists of 14 residues. Germline V gives CDR1 MGHRA, CDR2 YSYEKL. Trimming removed 8 bases from V and 3 bases from J, with 15 bases in between. Written as DNA, the CDR3 is TGCGCCAGCGCCCAGGGGATTAGGACAGATACGCAGTATTTT. Its translation: CASAQGIRTDTQYF.

Of note for this clone: A read error may account for a junction end that differs from germline. The chain employs TRBV4-1 and TRBJ1-2, with 9 bases aligning to TRBD1. From germline, CDR1 is MGHRA and CDR2 YSYEKL. This CDR3 contains 15 residues. CDR3 sequence reads: CASSQRTGVVYGYPF. The CDR3 DNA sequence: TGCGCCAGCAGCCAGAGGACAGGGGTGGTTTATGGCTACCCCTTC.

This chain joins TRBV10-2 and TRBJ2-7, with D maybe TRBD2 (5 bases). V was clipped by 3 bases and J by 9 bases, with 9 bases between them. This CDR3 contains 11 residues. Germline CDR1 and CDR2: WSHSY and SAAADI. The CDR3 bases are TGCGCCAGCAGTGAAAGAGAGGGGCAGTACTTC. Protein sequence: CASSEREGQYF.

J is TRBJ2-5 and V is TRBV18, with 9 positions matching TRBD1. CDR1 and CDR2 from the germline V gene are KGHSH and LQKENI. Losses at the gene ends were 0 bases for V and 5 bases for J; bases not matched to a gene: 4. The CDR3 is 15 amino acids. CDR3 protein: CASSPPQGAWETQYF. The CDR3 DNA is TGTGCCAGCTCACCACCACAGGGGGCGTGGGAGACCCAGTACTTC.

This clone was found a few times. The chain couples TRBV9 to TRBJ1-2; 8 nucleotides match TRBD1. CDR1 SGDLS and CDR2 YYNGEE come from the germline V gene. J lost 7 bases, V lost 0 bases, and 11 bases had no gene match. This CDR3 spans 16 amino acids. CDR3 sequence (DNA): TGTGCCAGCAGCGTAGACTGGACAGGGAAGGAGGGTGGCTACACCTTC. This sequence encodes CASSVDWTGKEGGYTF.

This clone was recorded only once. V gene TRBV4-2 combines with J gene TRBJ2-1, with a possible D match to TRBD2 (5 bases). CDR1 is LGHNA, CDR2 YNFKEQ, per germline. V lost 1 base and J 1 base, leaving 11 bases between the germline ends. The CDR3 contains 16 residues. Here the CDR3 DNA reads TGTGCCAGCAGCCAAGCAAAGGGAGCATCCTACAATGAGCAGTTCTTC. Translating it yields CASSQAKGASYNEQFF.

The table lists this clone with a count of one. J is TRBJ1-6 and V is TRBV11-2; no clear D gene. V lost 4 bases to trimming and J lost 3 bases, with 13 bases between them. The CDR3 is 16 residues long. Germline V CDR1 and CDR2: SGHAT, FQNNGV. The CDR3 DNA follows: TGTGCCAGCAGCTCCCCGGGAGGAGGCTATAATTCACCCCTCCACTTT. Its translation: CASSSPGGGYNSPLHF. Complete variable domain (other parts from reference TRBV11-2 and TRBJ1-6): EAGVAQSPRYKIIEKRQSVAFWCNPISGHATLYWYQQILGQGPKLLIQFQNNGVVDDSQLPKDRFSAERLKGVDSTLKIQPAKLEDSAVYLCASSSPGGGYNSPLHFGNGTRLTVT.